Sequencing of this TCR beta chain was carried out in a study of OX40 agonist ivuxolimab in advanced cancers. The wider study: In this trial design, patients received ivuxolimab intravenously at 0.01 to 10 mg/kg every 2 weeks. Dose-escalation patients were diagnosed with hepatocellular carcinoma, melanoma, renal cell cancer or head and neck cancer.

Generated by immunoSEQ multiplex PCR, the TCRdb table keeps only in-frame clones and is missing some. The sample yields approximately 78,000 clones, roughly 88% seen once. This CDR3 region has 14 residues. The V segment lost 5 bases and the J segment 7 bases; nucleotides outside the gene matches: 8. In germline, CDR1 is SGHTA, CDR2 FQGTGA. Prior autoimmune disease or systemic immunosuppression barred patients. Sequences were derived from CD4+ or CD8+ T cells sorted from blood, sampled in a trial of the OX40 agonist ivuxolimab. The chain recombines TRBV7-3 with TRBJ1-2; 9 nucleotides align to TRBD1. The sequence came from an adult with an advanced solid tumor such as melanoma, head and neck, liver or kidney cancer. For the CDR3, the DNA is TGTGCCAGCAGCCCGACAGGGGGGTTTGGTGGCTACACCTTC. Amino acid sequence: CASSPTGGFGGYTF.